The clone carrying this T cell receptor beta chain was seen just once. Antigen unknown. V lost 4 bases to trimming and J lost 0 bases; unmatched junction nucleotides: 10. Germline assignment: CDR1 GTSNPN and CDR2 SVGIG (reference sequence). The CDR3 extends over 16 amino acids. 60 Vbeta and 13 Jbeta primers were used in PCR. Some clones are missing from TCRdb's copy, which holds only in-frame ones; the method was immunoSEQ multiplex PCR. The table has 150,000 to 200,000 clones, roughly 80% seen once. These data originate in a study of cytomegalovirus exposure and HLA in healthy donors. Overall study findings and caveats: According to an earlier analysis, most TCR beta V segments yielded productive rearrangements about 90% or about 30% of the time. Reportedly, HLA-A and HLA-B alleles of most subjects were accurately predicted from TCR beta. The authors excluded some V segments, including TRBV6-2 and TRBV6-3, as indistinguishable. Another analysis was done later, and it associated around 17,000 TCR beta sequences with HLA alleles at 0.05 false discovery rate.

V gene TRBV30 combines with J gene TRBJ1-1, with TRBD1 identical over 8 bases. What was sequenced was PBMCs. The sequence was obtained from a girl aged 10 to 17 in good health and CMV-seropositive. DNA for the CDR3: TGTGCCTGGAACCCATACAGGGGGTTCCTGAACACTGAAGCTTTCTTT. Translated: CAWNPYRGFLNTEAFF.